This T cell receptor (beta chain) was sequenced during a study of blood T cell repertoires in COVID-19. Study details: Cohort 3 recovery required two negative PCRs, clearance, or symptom resolution. Samples of COVID-19 (acute and convalescent) were obtained from the United States, Italy and Spain.

Categorization into cohorts depended on clinical history that participants reported. In the original analysis: Estimation of nucleated cell counts was performed using reference gene primer amplification. Sequencing used immunoSEQ multiplex PCR; TCRdb keeps in-frame clones, though not all of them. The V and J calls and clone size are taken from that table; D and trimming were inferred from the DNA. The repertoire holds approximately 360,000 clones, around 87% seen once, with 1.5% to 2% in the top ten. The V and J ends lost 0 bases and 5 bases respectively, with 4 bases between them. CDR1 LGHDT and CDR2 YNNKEL come from the germline V gene (reference sequence). This CDR3 contains 12 residues.

The receptor was derived from a man aged 40-50 years in a cohort exposed to, infected with or recovered from COVID-19 (not recorded which). Material: PBMCs or T cells enriched from blood (not recorded which). The V and J genes are TRBV3-1 (or the pseudogene TRBV3-2) and TRBJ2-5; no clear D gene. The CDR3 reads CASSQDHETQYF. The CDR3 DNA reads TGTGCCAGCAGCCAAGATCATGAGACCCAGTACTTC.